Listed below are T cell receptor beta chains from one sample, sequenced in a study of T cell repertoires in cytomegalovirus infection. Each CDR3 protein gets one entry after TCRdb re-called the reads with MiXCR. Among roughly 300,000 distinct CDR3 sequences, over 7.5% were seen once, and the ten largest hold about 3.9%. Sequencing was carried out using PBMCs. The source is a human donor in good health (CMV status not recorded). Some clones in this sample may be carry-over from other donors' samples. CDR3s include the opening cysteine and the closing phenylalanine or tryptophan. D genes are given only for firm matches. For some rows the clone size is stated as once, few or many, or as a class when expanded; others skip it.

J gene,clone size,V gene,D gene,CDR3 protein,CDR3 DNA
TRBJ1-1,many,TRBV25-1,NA,CASSDPHHLNTEAFF,TGTGCCAGCAGTGACCCCCACCACTTGAACACTGAAGCTTTCTTT
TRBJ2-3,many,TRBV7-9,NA,CASSLVGESDTQYF,TGTGCCAGCAGCTTAGTGGGGGAATCAGATACGCAGTATTTT
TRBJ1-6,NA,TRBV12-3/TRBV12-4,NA,CASSPRTRMNSPLHF,TGTGCCAGCAGTCCTCGCACAAGAATGAATTCACCCCTCCACTTT
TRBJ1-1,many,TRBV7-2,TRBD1,CASSSQTGIGTEAFF,TGTGCCAGCAGCTCCCAGACAGGGATCGGCACTGAAGCTTTCTTT
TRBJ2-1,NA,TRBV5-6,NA,CASSLFSGSSSYNEQFF,TGTGCCAGCAGCTTGTTTTCCGGGTCGAGCTCCTACAATGAGCAGTTCTTC
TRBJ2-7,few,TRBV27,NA,CASSEGGRSYEQYF,TGTGCCAGCAGTGAGGGGGGAAGGTCCTACGAGCAGTACTTC
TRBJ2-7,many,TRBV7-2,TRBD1,CASSPYRGGSYEQYF,TGTGCCAGCAGCCCCTACAGGGGCGGGTCCTACGAGCAGTACTTC
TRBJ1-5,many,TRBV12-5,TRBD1,CASGSGQGGDQPQHF,TGTGCTAGTGGATCGGGACAGGGCGGCGATCAGCCCCAGCATTTT
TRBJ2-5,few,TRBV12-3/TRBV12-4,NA,CASSLGRGRALQTQYF,TGTGCCAGCAGTTTGGGAAGGGGGAGGGCCCTGCAGACCCAGTACTTC
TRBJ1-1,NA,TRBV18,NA,CASSPGSPEAFF,TGTGCCAGCTCACCAGGGTCCCCTGAAGCTTTCTTT
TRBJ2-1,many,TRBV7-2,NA,CASRSKGGLNNEQFF,TGTGCCAGCAGGTCAAAAGGGGGGCTCAACAATGAGCAGTTCTTC
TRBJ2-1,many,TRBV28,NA,CASSSAVRGEQFF,TGTGCCAGCAGCTCTGCTGTTAGGGGTGAGCAGTTCTTC
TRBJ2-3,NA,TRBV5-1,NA,CASSFRARGTDTQYF,TGCGCCAGCAGCTTTAGGGCGAGAGGCACAGATACGCAGTATTTT
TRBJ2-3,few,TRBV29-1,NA,CSVEVGTLLTDTQYF,TGCAGCGTTGAAGTCGGGACCCTCCTCACAGATACGCAGTATTTT
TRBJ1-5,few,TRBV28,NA,CASSLKDSRYQPQHF,TGTGCCAGCAGTTTAAAGGACAGCCGGTATCAGCCCCAGCATTTT
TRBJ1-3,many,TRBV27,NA,CASSSGKSSGNTIYF,TGTGCCAGCAGTTCCGGCAAAAGCTCTGGAAACACCATATATTTT
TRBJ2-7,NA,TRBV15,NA,CATKSRGPSYEQYF,TGTGCCACCAAGTCCAGGGGACCCTCCTACGAGCAGTACTTC
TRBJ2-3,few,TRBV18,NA,CASSPLGGPKTVDTQYF,TGTGCCAGCTCACCACTGGGGGGTCCGAAAACTGTGGATACGCAGTATTTT
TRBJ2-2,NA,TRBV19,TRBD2,CASSIRGGASGELFF,TGTGCCAGTAGTATCCGGGGGGGGGCATCCGGGGAGCTGTTTTTT
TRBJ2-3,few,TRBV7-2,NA,CASSLDPGDTQYF,TGTGCCAGCAGCTTAGATCCGGGAGATACGCAGTATTTT
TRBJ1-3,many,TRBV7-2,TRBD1,CASRTVLTGGNTIYF,TGTGCCAGCAGGACCGTCCTGACAGGGGGAAACACCATATATTTT
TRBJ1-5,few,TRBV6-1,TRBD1,CASSGRQGNQPQHF,TGTGCCAGCAGTGGGAGACAGGGTAATCAGCCCCAGCATTTT
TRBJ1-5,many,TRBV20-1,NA,CSAYRTGSNQPQHF,TGCAGTGCTTACCGAACAGGGAGTAATCAGCCCCAGCATTTT
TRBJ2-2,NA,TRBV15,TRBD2,CATSRDSGDTGELFF,TGTGCCACCAGCAGAGATAGCGGGGACACCGGGGAGCTGTTTTTT
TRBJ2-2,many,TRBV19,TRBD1,CASSTDRGITGELFF,TGTGCCAGTAGTACTGACAGGGGGATAACCGGGGAGCTGTTTTTT
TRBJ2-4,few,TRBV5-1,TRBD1,CASSHGGQQNIQYF,TGCGCCAGCAGCCATGGGGGACAGCAAAACATTCAGTACTTC
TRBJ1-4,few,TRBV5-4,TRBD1,CASSLEGAHGKLFF,TGTGCCAGCAGCTTGGAGGGGGCGCATGGAAAACTGTTTTTT
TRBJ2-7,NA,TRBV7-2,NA,CASSATVTIPYEQYF,TGTGCCAGCAGCGCGACGGTCACAATCCCTTACGAGCAGTACTTC
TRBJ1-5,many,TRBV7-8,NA,CASSSGTFGSNQPQHF,TGTGCCAGCAGCTCGGGGACATTTGGTAGCAATCAGCCCCAGCATTTT
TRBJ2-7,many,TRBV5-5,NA,CASSRQGSYEQYF,TGTGCCAGCAGCCGCCAGGGTTCCTACGAGCAGTACTTC
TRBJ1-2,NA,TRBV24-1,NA,CATSDERGDYGYTF,TGTGCCACCAGTGATGAGAGGGGTGACTATGGCTACACCTTC